Below, 23 T cell receptor beta chains from the same sample are listed, as sequenced in a study of human T cells and chemical hapten exposure. TCRdb fed the RACE reads into MiXCR, producing one record per CDR3 protein. The data show 240,000 or so distinct CDR3 sequences, with about 9% seen just once and approximately 2.2% held by the top ten. As for time point: pre-sensitization, week 0. Treatment here: therapeutic diphenylcyclopropenone sensitization with weekly scalp DPC. The sample here was whole blood, taken in connection with sensitization to the hapten diphenylcyclopropenone (DPC). Receptors were obtained from a middle-aged woman with alopecia areata. Some clones in this sample may be carry-over from other donors' samples.

V and J are TRBV4-3 and TRBJ1-1; 7 bases fit TRBD1. The germline gives CDR1 LGHNA, CDR2 YSLEER. This CDR3 has 13 residues. Unmatched junction bases numbered 4, after V lost 4 bases and J lost 5 bases. Here the CDR3 reads CASSRQGWTEAFF. In DNA form, the CDR3 reads TGCGCCAGCAGCCGACAGGGTTGGACTGAAGCTTTCTTT.

This chain connects TRBV10-3 to TRBJ2-3; D not resolved. Germline V gene sequence: CDR1 ENHRY, CDR2 SYGVKD. This CDR3 is 15 amino acids long. Trimming removed 2 bases from V and 4 bases from J, with 13 bases in between. This chain's CDR3 is CAISERSLQSDTQYF. In nucleotides, the CDR3 is TGTGCCATCAGTGAGAGGAGCCTACAATCAGATACGCAGTATTTT.

This rearrangement joins TRBV7-2 to TRBJ1-2; D unclear. The CDR3 consists of 14 residues. V lost 5 bases and J lost 2, with 12 bases in between. The germline CDR1 and CDR2 sequences are SGHTA and FQGNSA. CDR3 coding DNA: TGTGCCAGCAGCCTTACGGACGGGAACTATGGCTACACCTTC. It specifies CASSLTDGNYGYTF.

The rearrangement joins TRBV28 to TRBJ2-1; the D is unclear. CDR1 and CDR2 from the germline V gene are MDHEN and SYDVKM. The CDR3 length is 12 residues. Trimming took 3 bases from V and 8 from J, leaving 8 bases between them. The CDR3 DNA reads TGTGCCAGCAGTTTCTTTGAGGATGAGCAGTTCTTC. Encoded protein: CASSFFEDEQFF.

Many counts were recorded for this clonotype. The rearrangement uses TRBV7-8 and TRBJ1-3; no firm D call. Between the trimmed V and J ends, which lost 5 bases and 8 bases, there was a span of 16 bases. This CDR3 has 14 amino acids. The germline V gene encodes CDR1 SGHVS and CDR2 FQNEAQ. The CDR3 nucleotides are TGTGCCAGCAGCCCCGAAGGATGGCCGGACACCATATATTTT. It yields the protein CASSPEGWPDTIYF.

The chain is built from TRBV27 and TRBJ1-5; D call uncertain. V dropped 0 bases and J dropped 1 base, with 10 bases sitting between them. CDR3 length: 16 amino acids. Germline CDR1 reads MNHEY; CDR2 reads SMNVEV (reference sequence). This chain's CDR3 is CASSLSGRLSNQPQHF. In nucleotides, the CDR3 is TGTGCCAGCAGTTTATCTGGCAGGCTCAGCAATCAGCCCCAGCATTTT.

This clonotype was detected many times. This rearrangement joins TRBV29-1 to TRBJ1-4, with 8 bases lining up with TRBD1. This CDR3 is 15 amino acids long. The V segment lost 3 bases and the J segment 10 bases; nucleotides outside the gene matches: 13. The germline V gene has CDR1 SQVTM and CDR2 ANQGSEA. The DNA of the CDR3 is TGCAGCGTTGACCAGACCGGGACAGGCACAGGAAAACTGTTTTTT. It encodes CSVDQTGTGTGKLFF.

This clonotype was counted between two and nine times. This sequence joins TRBV10-3 and TRBJ2-1; D gene uncertain. Trimming removed 0 bases from V and 5 bases from J, with 8 bases in between. This CDR3 region has 14 residues. Per germline, CDR1 ENHRY and CDR2 SYGVKD. CDR3 coding DNA: TGTGCCATCAGTGAGTCAAACACCAACAATGAGCAGTTCTTC. Its protein product is CAISESNTNNEQFF.

This clonotype was detected a few times. This chain uses TRBV20-1 with TRBJ2-1, with 9 bases that match TRBD2. The ends lost 6 bases at V and 2 bases at J; junction bases unmatched: 8. Per the germline V gene, CDR1 is DFQATT and CDR2 is SNEGSKA (reference sequence). This CDR3 has 15 amino acids. For the CDR3, the DNA is TGCAGTGCCACCCCTAGCGGGGATCCCTACAATGAGCAGTTCTTC. The encoded protein is CSATPSGDPYNEQFF.

This clonotype showed up just a few times. J is TRBJ1-5 and V is TRBV6-6; no reliable D call. V was trimmed by 8 bases and J by 3 bases, leaving 8 bases between them. The germline gives CDR1 MNHNY, CDR2 SVGAGI (reference sequence). This CDR3 is 12 amino acids long. This CDR3 reads CASAGANQPQHF. The CDR3 DNA follows: TGTGCCAGCGCGGGTGCCAATCAGCCCCAGCATTTT.

This clonotype has a count of ten or more. The chain is built from TRBV27 and TRBJ2-7; D might be TRBD1 (5 bases). The CDR3 totals 16 residues. Deletions cut 4 bases from V and 0 bases from J, with 16 bases between. Germline loops: CDR1 MNHEY, CDR2 SMNVEV (reference sequence). The DNA of the CDR3 is TGTGCCAGCAGTTCCCGAGCCACAGGAATCTCCTACGAGCAGTACTTC. This gives the protein CASSSRATGISYEQYF.

The table lists this clonotype with many counts. The V gene is TRBV7-8, the J gene TRBJ2-1; tentative D call: TRBD1 (6 bases). The CDR3 sequence is 13 residues long. Germline loops: CDR1 SGHVS, CDR2 FQNEAQ. With 3 bases removed from V and 6 bases from J, the gap between germline ends came to 9 bases. The CDR3 sequence is CASSFAQGNEQFF. The DNA for the CDR3 is TGTGCCAGCAGCTTCGCACAGGGCAATGAGCAGTTCTTC.

The rearrangement joins TRBV10-3 to TRBJ2-1; tentatively, D is TRBD2 (5 bases). V gave up 10 bases and J gave up 7 bases, with 20 bases separating them. Germline-derived CDR1 and CDR2 are ENHRY and SYGVKD. This CDR3 is built from 14 residues. CDR3 sequence: CATRSRGDSNEQFF. CDR3 in DNA: TGTGCCACAAGGTCCCGGGGTGATAGTAATGAGCAGTTCTTC.

The V gene is TRBV11-2, the J gene TRBJ2-1; TRBD1 or TRBD2 may be the D gene (5 bases each). V lost 1 base, J lost 10 bases, and 14 bases lay in between. Germline CDR1 is SGHAT and CDR2 is FQNNGV. The CDR3 contains 14 residues. CDR3 DNA sequence: TGTGCCAGCAGCTTAGGGGACGGTAGTAGGGAGCAGTTCTTC. It codes for CASSLGDGSREQFF.

V is TRBV5-1 and J is TRBJ1-2; D might be TRBD1 (5 bases). The CDR3 totals 15 residues. Germline values: CDR1 SGHRS, CDR2 YFSETQ. V was cut by 2 bases and J by 4 bases, with 15 bases left in between. The CDR3 sequence: CASSFPGTRPYGYTF. DNA of the CDR3: TGCGCCAGCAGCTTTCCAGGGACCAGACCCTATGGCTACACCTTC. Full variable domain (rest looked up from reference TRBV5-1 and TRBJ1-2): KAGVTQTPRYLIKTRGQQVTLSCSPISGHRSVSWYQQTPGQGLQFLFEYFSETQRNKGNFPGRFSGRQFSNSRSEMNVSTLELGDSALYLCASSFPGTRPYGYTFGSGTRLTVV.

This rearrangement joins TRBV6-6 to TRBJ2-2; 7 bases map to TRBD1. J gave up 3 bases and V 8 bases, and 9 bases lay outside the gene matches. The CDR3 has 15 amino acids. From germline, CDR1 is MNHNY and CDR2 SVGAGI (reference sequence). In nucleotides, the CDR3 is TGTGCCAGCGTTGTGGACAGGTCCGACACCGGGGAGCTGTTTTTT. It encodes CASVVDRSDTGELFF.

This chain uses TRBV28 with TRBJ2-7, with 9 nucleotides matching TRBD1. The CDR3 covers 16 residues. After removal of 1 base from V and 3 bases from J, the junction contained 7 bases not matched to a gene. Germline V gene data show CDR1 as MDHEN and CDR2 as SYDVKM. DNA of the CDR3: TGTGCCAGCAGTTTATTGGGACAGGGAGAAGACTACGAGCAGTACTTC. Protein product: CASSLLGQGEDYEQYF.

This clonotype showed up just a few times. The rearrangement joins TRBV5-1 to TRBJ1-6; TRBD1 aligns across 9 bases. J lost 5 bases, V lost 3 bases, and 9 bases had no gene match. This CDR3 comprises 17 residues. The germline gives CDR1 SGHRS, CDR2 YFSETQ. CDR3 residues: CASSSVPGTGNNSPLHF. The CDR3 coding sequence is TGCGCCAGCAGCTCCGTGCCCGGGACAGGGAATAATTCACCCCTCCACTTT.

The chain joins TRBV7-9 to TRBJ1-6; D unresolved. The germline V gene has CDR1 SEHNR and CDR2 FQNEAQ (reference sequence). The CDR3 sequence is 13 residues long. V dropped 8 bases and J dropped 9 bases, with 14 bases sitting between them. CDR3 in DNA: TGTGCCAGCGGGTTAGGGCCGGGTTCACCCCTCCACTTT. This encodes CASGLGPGSPLHF. Together with reference TRBV7-9 and TRBJ1-6, the CDR3 gives the full variable domain: DTGVSQNPRHKITKRGQNVTFRCDPISEHNRLYWYRQTLGQGPEFLTYFQNEAQLEKSRLLSDRFSAERPKGSFSTLEIQRTEQGDSAMYLCASGLGPGSPLHFGNGTRLTVT.

This clonotype was observed a few times. The CDR3 protein is CASSLGASAAYEQYF. The DNA of the CDR3 is TGTGCCAGCAGCTTGGGAGCTAGCGCAGCCTACGAGCAGTACTTC. J is TRBJ2-7 and V is TRBV5-6, with a possible D match to TRBD2 (6 bases). Trimming cost V 0 bases and J 2 bases, with 12 bases left between them. The CDR3 is 15 amino acids. Germline V gives CDR1 SGHDT, CDR2 YYEEEE. Supplemented by reference TRBV5-6 and TRBJ2-7, the full variable domain reads DAGVTQSPTHLIKTRGQQVTLRCSPKSGHDTVSWYQQALGQGPQFIFQYYEEEERQRGNFPDRFSGHQFPNYSSELNVNALLLGDSALYLCASSLGASAAYEQYFGPGTRLTVT.

In this sample, this clonotype turned up a few times. V and J are TRBV28 and TRBJ2-1, with 10 nucleotides matching TRBD2. Trimming removed 8 bases from V and 8 bases from J; junction bases left unmatched: 6. The V gene's germline CDR1 is MDHEN and CDR2 SYDVKM. The CDR3 runs to 13 residues. The DNA for the CDR3 is TGTGCCAGCCGGGCTAGCGGGAGCTATGAGCAGTTCTTC. The encoded protein is CASRASGSYEQFF.

J is TRBJ1-5 and V is TRBV28, with TRBD1 matching 7 bases. Germline V CDR1 and CDR2: MDHEN, SYDVKM. The V and J ends lost 3 bases and 0 bases, in that order; junction bases with no gene match: 17. This CDR3 has 20 residues. CDR3 region: CASSLFTGARRSNSNQPQHF. The CDR3 DNA reads as TGTGCCAGCAGTTTGTTCACAGGGGCCCGACGTTCTAATAGCAATCAGCCCCAGCATTTT.

This clonotype was counted only a few times. The chain recombines TRBV21-1 with TRBJ1-5; the table's D call TRBD1 went unverified against the DNA. TRBV21-1 is a pseudogene locus. The CDR3 totals 16 residues. The CDR3 bases are TGTGCCAGCAGCAACTCCAAGACAGGGGGCTCTCAGCCCCAGCATTTT. As protein: CASSNSKTGGSQPQHF.